The present TCR beta chain was sequenced within a study of blood T cell repertoires in COVID-19. About the research overall: T cells, B-cell-depleted T cells, or PBMCs supplied cDNA or gDNA.

The ends lost 1 base at V and 0 bases at J; junction bases unmatched: 0. The CDR3 totals 15 residues. CDR1 is LGHNA, CDR2 YSLEER, per germline. About this clone: In the same sample, other DNA sequences code for this CDR3.

Original processing methods: Amplification of reference gene primers provided the estimated nucleated cell counts. Data came from immunoSEQ multiplex PCR; TCRdb stores just in-frame clones and leaves some out. V and J calls and clone size are those listed in that table; D and trimming were worked out from the DNA. The profile shows 90,000 to 150,000 clones, 65% to 90% of them singletons. The chain recombines TRBV4-3 with TRBJ2-1; 7 nucleotides agree with TRBD2. The source material was peripheral blood. The sequence derives from a man older than 75 with acute or convalescent COVID-19. CDR3 coding DNA: TGCGCCAGCAGCCAAGGCGGGAGCTCCTACAATGAGCAGTTCTTC. Protein sequence: CASSQGGSSYNEQFF.